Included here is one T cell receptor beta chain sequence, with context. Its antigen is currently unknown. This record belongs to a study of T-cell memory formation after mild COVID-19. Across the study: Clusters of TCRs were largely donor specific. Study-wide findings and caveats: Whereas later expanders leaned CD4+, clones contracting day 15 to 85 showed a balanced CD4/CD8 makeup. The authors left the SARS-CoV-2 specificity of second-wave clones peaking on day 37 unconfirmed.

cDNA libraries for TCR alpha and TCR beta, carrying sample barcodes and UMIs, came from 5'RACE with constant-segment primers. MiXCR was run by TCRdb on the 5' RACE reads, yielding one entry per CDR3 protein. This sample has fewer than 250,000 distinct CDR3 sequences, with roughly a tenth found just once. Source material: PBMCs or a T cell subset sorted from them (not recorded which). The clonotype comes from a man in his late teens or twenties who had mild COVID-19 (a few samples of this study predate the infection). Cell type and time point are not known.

The CDR3 is CASRRTGNTGELFF. CDR3 in DNA: TGTGCCAGCAGGCGGACAGGGAACACCGGGGAGCTGTTTTTT. V gene TRBV12-3 or TRBV12-4 combines with J gene TRBJ2-2; 7 nucleotides line up with TRBD1. J lost 1 base, V lost 6 bases, and 2 bases had no gene match. This CDR3 is built from 14 residues.